This passage covers 7 T cell receptor beta chains from one sample sequenced in a study of human T cells and chemical hapten exposure. Stated time point: patch test 2, 6 weeks after DPC sensitization. Treatment noted: therapeutic diphenylcyclopropenone sensitization with weekly scalp DPC. TCRdb reprocessed the RACE reads via MiXCR and lists one record per CDR3 protein. Here the sample spans approximately 120,000 distinct CDR3 sequences, less than 10% being singletons. The source material was whole blood, sampled in connection with sensitization to the hapten diphenylcyclopropenone (DPC). These receptor sequences come from a woman aged 40 to 50 with alopecia areata. Some clones in this sample may be carry-over from other donors' samples.

This clonotype was counted a few times. V is TRBV5-5 and J is TRBJ2-7, with a possible D match to TRBD1 (6 bases). This CDR3 is 13 amino acids long. CDR1 is SGHKS, CDR2 YYEKEE, per germline (reference sequence). V was trimmed by 3 bases and J by 5 bases, leaving 12 bases between them. The CDR3 here is CASSSGDGHEQYF. The DNA for the CDR3 is TGTGCCAGCAGCTCAGGGGATGGTCACGAGCAGTACTTC.

There are many counts of this clonotype. The rearrangement joins TRBV12-3 or TRBV12-4 to TRBJ1-1; the D is unclear. V lost 0 bases and J 7 bases, leaving 9 bases between the germline ends. This CDR3 is 13 amino acids long. For the CDR3, the DNA is TGTGCCAGCAGTTTAGCGCTGGAGGGTGAAGCTTTCTTT. Amino acids: CASSLALEGEAFF.

The rearrangement joins TRBV28 to TRBJ1-5, with D perhaps TRBD1 (6 bases). Germline CDR1 and CDR2: MDHEN and SYDVKM. With 8 bases removed from V and 5 bases from J, the gap between germline ends came to 19 bases. The CDR3 runs to 15 residues. CDR3 in amino acids: CASGSGGAGYQPQHF. The CDR3 nucleotides are TGTGCCAGCGGCTCTGGGGGCGCCGGGTATCAGCCCCAGCATTTT.

This clonotype was counted a few times. This chain uses TRBV7-9 with TRBJ2-4; possibly TRBD2 for D (6 bases). From germline, CDR1 is SEHNR and CDR2 FQNEAQ (reference sequence). The CDR3 contains 15 residues. The V gene lost 5 bases and the J gene lost 6 bases, with 17 bases spanning the gap. CDR3 nucleotides: TGTGCCAGCAGCCTACTCCGGGACTTTGGAAACATTCAGTACTTC. Encoded protein: CASSLLRDFGNIQYF.

The chain is built from TRBV4-3 and TRBJ2-2; 7 positions agree with TRBD1. Germline V CDR1 and CDR2: LGHNA, YSLEER. J was trimmed by 5 bases and V by 3 bases; bases with no gene match: 9. The CDR3 is made up of 16 amino acids. This CDR3 is CASSQSHGTVTGELFF. In DNA, the CDR3 is TGCGCCAGCAGCCAGTCTCACGGGACAGTTACCGGGGAGCTGTTTTTT.

This clonotype showed up many times. The chain has TRBV7-9 and TRBJ2-4; D is possibly TRBD2 (7 bases). Germline CDR1 and CDR2: SEHNR and FQNEAQ (reference sequence). This CDR3 is 19 amino acids long. Trimming cost V 4 bases and J 1 base, with 23 bases left between them. This CDR3 reads CASSSPTGGPGGAKNIQYF. For the CDR3, the DNA is TGTGCCAGCAGCTCCCCGACGGGGGGCCCCGGTGGGGCCAAAAACATTCAGTACTTC.

This clonotype was counted only a few times. The gene calls are TRBV2 and TRBJ2-3; the D is unclear. V was cut by 7 bases and J by 4 bases, with 12 bases left in between. CDR3 length: 13 amino acids. Germline V CDR1 and CDR2: SNHLY, FYNNEI. DNA for the CDR3: TGTGCCAGCATTTTGAGGCTTTCAGATACGCAGTATTTT. It yields the protein CASILRLSDTQYF.